The clone carrying this TCR beta chain was seen ten or more times. The data stem from a study of CD8+ T cells in alopecia areata. At the level of the study: Percent of scalp involved defined treated patients' severity scores.

TCR sequencing used cDNA made by reverse transcription of extracted RNA. The assay was immunoSEQ multiplex PCR, and TCRdb's table has in-frame clones only and misses some. The sample has more than 100,000 clones, 53% seen once. Treatment here: oral pan-JAK inhibitor, 5-10 mg twice daily. Samples from alopecia areata patients were lesional scalp punch biopsies and peripheral blood. V dropped 4 bases and J dropped 6 bases, with 16 bases sitting between them. The CDR3 totals 15 residues. Per the germline V gene, CDR1 is SGHRS and CDR2 is YFSETQ. The sequence was collected from a human donor with alopecia areata. This chain links TRBV5-1 with TRBJ2-2, with D possibly being TRBD1 (5 bases). The material was CD4+ T cells sorted from blood, obtained at week 4, from a patient treated with tofacitinib. The CDR3 loop reads CASSVNPGSAGELFF. CDR3 coding DNA: TGCGCCAGCAGCGTGAACCCAGGGTCGGCCGGGGAGCTGTTTTTT.